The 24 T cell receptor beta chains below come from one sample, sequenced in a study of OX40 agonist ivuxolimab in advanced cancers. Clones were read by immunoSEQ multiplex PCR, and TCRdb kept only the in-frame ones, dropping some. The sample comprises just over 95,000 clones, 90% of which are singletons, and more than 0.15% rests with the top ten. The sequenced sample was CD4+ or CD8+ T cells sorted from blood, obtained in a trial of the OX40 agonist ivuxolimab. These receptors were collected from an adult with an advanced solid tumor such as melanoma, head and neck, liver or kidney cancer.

The CDR3 bases are TGCAGCGCTCGATCCTTCGACAGGGGGATCCACGAGCAGTACTTC. It is translated as CSARSFDRGIHEQYF. V and J are TRBV29-1 and TRBJ2-7, with TRBD1 identical over 9 bases. The CDR3 has 15 amino acids. CDR1 and CDR2 from the germline V gene are SQVTM and ANQGSEA. Germline trimming cut 7 bases from V and 5 bases from J; bases unmatched to any gene: 15.

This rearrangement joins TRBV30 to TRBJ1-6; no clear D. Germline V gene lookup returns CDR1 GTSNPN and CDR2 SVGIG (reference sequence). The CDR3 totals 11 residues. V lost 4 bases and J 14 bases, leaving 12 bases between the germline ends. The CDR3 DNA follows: TGTGCCTGGAAAGACTGGGAGGCCCTCCACTTT. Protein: CAWKDWEALHF.

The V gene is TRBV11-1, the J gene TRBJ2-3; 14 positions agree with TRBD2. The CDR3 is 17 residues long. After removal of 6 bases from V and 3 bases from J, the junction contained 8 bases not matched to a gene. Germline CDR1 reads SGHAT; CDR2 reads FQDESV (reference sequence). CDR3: CASRAPTSGRATDTQYF. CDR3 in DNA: TGTGCCAGCAGAGCCCCGACTAGCGGGAGGGCTACAGATACGCAGTATTTT.

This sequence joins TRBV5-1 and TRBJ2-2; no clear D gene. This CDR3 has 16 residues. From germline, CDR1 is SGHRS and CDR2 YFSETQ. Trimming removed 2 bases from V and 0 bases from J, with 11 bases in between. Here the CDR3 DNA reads TGCGCCAGCAGCTTTGGTAGGACCTCGAACACCGGGGAGCTGTTTTTT. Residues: CASSFGRTSNTGELFF.

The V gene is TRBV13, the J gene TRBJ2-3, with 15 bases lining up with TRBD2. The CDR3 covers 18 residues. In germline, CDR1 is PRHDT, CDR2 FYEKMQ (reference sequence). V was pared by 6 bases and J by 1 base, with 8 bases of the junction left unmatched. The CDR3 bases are TGTGCCAGCAGTCGGACTAGCGGGAGGGCCAGGGGCACAGATACGCAGTATTTT. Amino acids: CASSRTSGRARGTDTQYF. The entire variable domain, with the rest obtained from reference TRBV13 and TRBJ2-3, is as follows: AAGVIQSPRHLIKEKRETATLKCYPIPRHDTVYWYQQGPGQDPQFLISFYEKMQSDKGSIPDRFSAQQFSDYHSELNMSSLELGDSALYFCASSRTSGRARGTDTQYFGPGTRLTVL.

CDR3 DNA sequence: TGTGCCAGCAGCGTTGACCCGGGCACTGAAGCTTTCTTT. As protein: CASSVDPGTEAFF. The chain recombines TRBV9 with TRBJ1-1, with no clear D. V shed 2 bases and J shed 4 bases, with 9 bases lying between them. Germline V gene sequence: CDR1 SGDLS, CDR2 YYNGEE. The CDR3 sequence is 13 residues long.

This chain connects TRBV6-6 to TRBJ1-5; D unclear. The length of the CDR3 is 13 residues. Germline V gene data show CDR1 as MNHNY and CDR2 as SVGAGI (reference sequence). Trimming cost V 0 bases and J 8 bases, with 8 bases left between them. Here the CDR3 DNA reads TGTGCCAGCAGTTACTCTGATCCGGAGCCCCAGCATTTT. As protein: CASSYSDPEPQHF.

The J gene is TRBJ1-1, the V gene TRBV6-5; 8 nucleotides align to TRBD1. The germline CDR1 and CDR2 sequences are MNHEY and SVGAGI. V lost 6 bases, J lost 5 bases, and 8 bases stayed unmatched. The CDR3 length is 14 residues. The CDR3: CASSMDRVRTEAFF. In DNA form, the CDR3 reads TGTGCCAGCAGCATGGACAGGGTGAGGACTGAAGCTTTCTTT.

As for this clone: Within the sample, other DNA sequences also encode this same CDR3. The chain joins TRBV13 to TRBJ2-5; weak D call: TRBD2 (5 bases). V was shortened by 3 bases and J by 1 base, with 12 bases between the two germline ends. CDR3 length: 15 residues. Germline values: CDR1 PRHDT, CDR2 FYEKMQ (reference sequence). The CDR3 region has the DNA TGTGCCAGCAGCTTTAGAAGAGGGTCCCAAGAGACCCAGTACTTC. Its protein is CASSFRRGSQETQYF.

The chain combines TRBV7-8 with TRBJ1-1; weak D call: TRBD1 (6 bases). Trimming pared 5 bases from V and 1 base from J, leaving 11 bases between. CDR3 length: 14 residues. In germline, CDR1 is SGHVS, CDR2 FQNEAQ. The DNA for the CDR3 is TGTGCCAGCAGCCAGACAGGAAAGAACACTGAAGCTTTCTTT. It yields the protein CASSQTGKNTEAFF.

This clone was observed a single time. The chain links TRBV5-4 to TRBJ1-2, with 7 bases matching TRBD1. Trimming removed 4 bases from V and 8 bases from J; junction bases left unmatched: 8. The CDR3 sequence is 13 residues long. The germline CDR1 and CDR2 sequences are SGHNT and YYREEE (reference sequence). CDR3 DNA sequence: TGTGCCAGCAGCCAAGAACAGGGGAACGGCTACACCTTC. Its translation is CASSQEQGNGYTF.

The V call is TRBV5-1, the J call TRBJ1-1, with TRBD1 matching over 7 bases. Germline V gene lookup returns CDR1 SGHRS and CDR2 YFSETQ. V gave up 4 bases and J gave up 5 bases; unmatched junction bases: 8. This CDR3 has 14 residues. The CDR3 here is CASSRTGAGTEAFF. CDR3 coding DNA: TGCGCCAGCAGCCGAACAGGGGCTGGAACTGAAGCTTTCTTT.

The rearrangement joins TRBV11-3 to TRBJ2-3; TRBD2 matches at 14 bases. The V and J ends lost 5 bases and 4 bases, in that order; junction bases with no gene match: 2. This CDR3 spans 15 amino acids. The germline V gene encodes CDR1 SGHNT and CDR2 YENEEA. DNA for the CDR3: TGTGCCAGCAGCCCGGGACTAGCGGGGGCAGATACGCAGTATTTT. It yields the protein CASSPGLAGADTQYF.

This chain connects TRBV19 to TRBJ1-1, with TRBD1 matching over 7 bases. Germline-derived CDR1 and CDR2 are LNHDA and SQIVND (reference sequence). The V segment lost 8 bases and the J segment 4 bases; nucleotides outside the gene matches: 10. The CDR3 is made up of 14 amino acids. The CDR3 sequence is CASANRGQGTEAFF. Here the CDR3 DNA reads TGTGCCAGTGCCAACAGGGGCCAGGGCACTGAAGCTTTCTTT.

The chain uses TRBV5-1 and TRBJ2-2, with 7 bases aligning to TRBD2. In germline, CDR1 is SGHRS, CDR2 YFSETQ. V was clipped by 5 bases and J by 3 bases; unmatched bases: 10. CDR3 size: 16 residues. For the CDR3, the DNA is TGCGCCAGCAGTCCACGACTAGCAAGGGACACCGGGGAGCTGTTTTTT. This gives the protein CASSPRLARDTGELFF.

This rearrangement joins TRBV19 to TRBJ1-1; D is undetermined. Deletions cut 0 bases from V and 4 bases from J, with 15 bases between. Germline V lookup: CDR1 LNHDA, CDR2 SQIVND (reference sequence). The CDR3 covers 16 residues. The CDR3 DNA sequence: TGTGCCAGTAGTATAGATCTTGCCAACAAGGTCACTGAAGCTTTCTTT. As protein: CASSIDLANKVTEAFF.

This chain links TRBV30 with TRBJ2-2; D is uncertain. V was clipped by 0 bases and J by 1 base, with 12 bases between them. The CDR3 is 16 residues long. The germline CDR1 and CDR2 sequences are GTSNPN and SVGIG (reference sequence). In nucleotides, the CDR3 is TGTGCCTGGAGTGTACTTAAACAGCTGAACACCGGGGAGCTGTTTTTT. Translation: CAWSVLKQLNTGELFF.

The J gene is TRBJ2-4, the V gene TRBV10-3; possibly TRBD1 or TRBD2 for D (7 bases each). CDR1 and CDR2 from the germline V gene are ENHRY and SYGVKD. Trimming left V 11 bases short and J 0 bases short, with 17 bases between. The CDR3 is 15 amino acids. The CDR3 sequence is CASRGGVLAKNIQYF. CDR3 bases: TGTGCCTCCAGGGGGGGGGTCCTAGCCAAAAACATTCAGTACTTC.

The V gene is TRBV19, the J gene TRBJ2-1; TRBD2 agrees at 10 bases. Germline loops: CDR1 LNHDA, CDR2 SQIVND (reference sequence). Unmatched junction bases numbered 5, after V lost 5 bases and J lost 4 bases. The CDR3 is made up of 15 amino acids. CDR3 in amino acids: CASSAGLAPYNEQFF. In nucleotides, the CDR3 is TGTGCCAGTAGTGCGGGACTAGCGCCTTACAATGAGCAGTTCTTC.

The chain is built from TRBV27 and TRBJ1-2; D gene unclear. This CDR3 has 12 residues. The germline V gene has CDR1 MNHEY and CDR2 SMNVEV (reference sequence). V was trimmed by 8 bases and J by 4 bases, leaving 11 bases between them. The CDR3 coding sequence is TGTGCCAGCCGTCCATCTAGCTATGGCTACACCTTC. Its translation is CASRPSSYGYTF.

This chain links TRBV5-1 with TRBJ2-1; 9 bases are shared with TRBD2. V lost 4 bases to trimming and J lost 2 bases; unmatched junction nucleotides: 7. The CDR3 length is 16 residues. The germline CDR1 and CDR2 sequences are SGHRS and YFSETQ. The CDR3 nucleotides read TGCGCCAGCAGCCCTTTGACTAGCGGAACCTACAATGAGCAGTTCTTC. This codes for CASSPLTSGTYNEQFF.

This chain's CDR3 is CASSISAGGGETQYF. DNA for the CDR3: TGTGCCAGTAGTATATCGGCGGGAGGGGGTGAGACCCAGTACTTC. The chain carries TRBV19 and TRBJ2-5; 9 bases are shared with TRBD2. V lost 2 bases and J lost 5; bases outside the gene matches: 6. This CDR3 contains 15 residues. Germline loops: CDR1 LNHDA, CDR2 SQIVND (reference sequence).

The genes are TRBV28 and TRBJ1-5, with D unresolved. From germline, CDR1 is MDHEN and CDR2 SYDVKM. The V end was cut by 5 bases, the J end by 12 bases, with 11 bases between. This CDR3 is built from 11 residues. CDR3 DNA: TGTGCCAGCAGTCCCAGGCGGCTCCAGCATTTT. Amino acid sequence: CASSPRRLQHF.

The CDR3 nucleotides read TGTGCCAGCAGCCACTATCTCTACGAGCAGTACTTC. Protein: CASSHYLYEQYF. The rearrangement joins TRBV5-3 to TRBJ2-7; D gene unclear. TRBV5-3 qualifies as an ORF whose function is uncertain. The CDR3 has 12 amino acids. V gave up 8 bases and J gave up 3 bases, with 12 bases separating them.